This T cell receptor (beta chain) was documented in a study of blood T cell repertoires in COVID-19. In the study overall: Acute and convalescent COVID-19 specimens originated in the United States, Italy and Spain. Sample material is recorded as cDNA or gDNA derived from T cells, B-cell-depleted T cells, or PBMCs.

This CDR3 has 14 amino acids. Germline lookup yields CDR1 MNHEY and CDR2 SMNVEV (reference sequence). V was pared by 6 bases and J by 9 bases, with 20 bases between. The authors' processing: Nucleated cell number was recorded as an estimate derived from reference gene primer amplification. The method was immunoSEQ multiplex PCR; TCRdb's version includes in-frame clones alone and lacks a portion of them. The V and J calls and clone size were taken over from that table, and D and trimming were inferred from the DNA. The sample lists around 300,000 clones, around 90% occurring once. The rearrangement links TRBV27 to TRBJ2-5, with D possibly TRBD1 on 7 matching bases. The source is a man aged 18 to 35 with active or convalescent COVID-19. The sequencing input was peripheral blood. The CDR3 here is CASREGAVWSAQYF. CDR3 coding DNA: TGTGCCAGCAGGGAGGGGGCGGTATGGTCGGCCCAGTACTTC.